These 13 T cell receptor beta chains came from one sample sequenced in a study of blood T cell repertoires in COVID-19. Profiled with immunoSEQ multiplex PCR; TCRdb holds only in-frame clones, not every one. The sample has 110,000 to 150,000 clones; around 89% are singletons. Specimen: peripheral blood. These receptors were obtained from a man aged 55 to 70 with active or convalescent COVID-19.

This chain joins TRBV7-2 and TRBJ2-7, with 9 bases fitting TRBD2. This CDR3 comprises 15 residues. The germline V gene has CDR1 SGHTA and CDR2 FQGNSA. V shed 5 bases, J shed 2 bases, and the junction held 7 bases outside the gene matches. CDR3 region: CASSLGSSGAYEQYF. In DNA, the CDR3 is TGTGCCAGCAGCCTGGGGTCTAGCGGGGCCTACGAGCAGTACTTC.

V is TRBV3-1 (or the pseudogene TRBV3-2) and J is TRBJ2-5; 7 bases match TRBD1. The CDR3 runs to 15 residues. Germline V lookup: CDR1 LGHDT, CDR2 YNNKEL (reference sequence). J was trimmed by 1 base and V by 3 bases; bases with no gene match: 5. In DNA, the CDR3 is TGTGCCAGCAGCCATGCGGACAGGCCCCAAGAGACCCAGTACTTC. Translated, it gives CASSHADRPQETQYF.

CDR3 protein: CASSQGVPAEAFF. The CDR3 nucleotides are TGTGCCAGCAGCCAAGGAGTCCCTGCTGAAGCTTTCTTT. The rearrangement uses TRBV3-1 (or the pseudogene TRBV3-2) and TRBJ1-1, with no clear D. The germline V gene encodes CDR1 LGHDT and CDR2 YNNKEL (reference sequence). V lost 1 base and J lost 6, with 9 bases in between. The CDR3 loop spans 13 amino acids.

The chain has TRBV18 and TRBJ1-6, with 8 bases identical to TRBD1. V lost 4 bases and J lost 5; bases outside the gene matches: 4. Per the germline V gene, CDR1 is KGHSH and CDR2 is LQKENI. The CDR3 is 15 residues long. CDR3 amino acids: CASSRQGTDNSPLHF. The CDR3 DNA sequence: TGTGCCAGCTCACGACAGGGGACAGATAATTCACCCCTCCACTTT.

The chain employs TRBV15 and TRBJ2-1; 8 bases fit TRBD2. The CDR3 runs to 18 residues. Trimming at V came to 5 bases and at J to 5 bases, leaving 17 bases not matched to a gene. From germline, CDR1 is LNHNV and CDR2 YYDKDF (reference sequence). CDR3 sequence (DNA): TGTGCCACCAGCGGATCTCGACTAGCGAGCCTACAAAACAATGAGCAGTTCTTC. Translating it yields CATSGSRLASLQNNEQFF.

The V and J genes are TRBV3-1 (or the pseudogene TRBV3-2) and TRBJ2-1; D remains ambiguous. The CDR3 contains 12 residues. Looked up from germline, CDR1 is LGHDT and CDR2 is YNNKEL (reference sequence). The V and J ends lost 5 bases and 10 bases respectively, with 12 bases between them. CDR3 protein: CASSALDFEQFF. DNA for the CDR3: TGTGCCAGCAGCGCCCTAGACTTCGAGCAGTTCTTC.

The V and J genes are TRBV6-2 or TRBV6-3 and TRBJ1-1, with 10 bases aligning to TRBD1. J gave up 13 bases and V 6 bases, and 5 bases lay outside the gene matches. CDR1 is MNHEY, CDR2 SVGEGT, per germline. CDR3 length equals 11 residues. The CDR3 loop reads CASSHGQGVFF. The CDR3 region has the DNA TGTGCCAGCAGCCACGGACAGGGGGTTTTCTTT.

This chain connects TRBV4-1 to TRBJ2-7; D is uncertain. The CDR3 length is 13 residues. V was cut by 2 bases and J by 2 bases, with 7 bases left in between. The germline CDR1 and CDR2 sequences are MGHRA and YSYEKL. Here the CDR3 DNA reads TGCGCCAGCAGCCAAACTAAGGCCTACGAGCAGTACTTC. The encoded protein is CASSQTKAYEQYF.

The chain carries TRBV3-1 (or the pseudogene TRBV3-2) and TRBJ2-7; 13 nucleotides line up with TRBD2. The CDR3 has 14 residues. Losses at the gene ends were 2 bases for V and 6 bases for J; bases not matched to a gene: 1. In germline, CDR1 is LGHDT, CDR2 YNNKEL (reference sequence). For the CDR3, the DNA is TGTGCCAGCAGCCAACGACTAGCGGGGGGCGAGCAGTACTTC. Its translation: CASSQRLAGGEQYF.

The J gene is TRBJ2-3, the V gene TRBV5-4; TRBD1 matches 9 bases. Trimming at V came to 4 bases and at J to 6 bases, leaving 3 bases not matched to a gene. The CDR3 covers 13 residues. Germline CDR1 and CDR2: SGHNT and YYREEE (reference sequence). The CDR3 sequence: CASSIQGADTQYF. The CDR3 nucleotides are TGTGCCAGCAGCATACAGGGGGCGGATACGCAGTATTTT.

The chain joins TRBV27 to TRBJ1-5; 9 positions match TRBD1. Germline V gives CDR1 MNHEY, CDR2 SMNVEV (reference sequence). The CDR3 length is 13 residues. J lost 7 bases, V lost 6 bases, and 4 bases had no gene match. CDR3 in amino acids: CASSRDRVQPQHF. CDR3 nucleotides: TGTGCCAGCAGCCGGGACAGGGTCCAGCCCCAGCATTTT.

The chain couples TRBV3-1 (or the pseudogene TRBV3-2) to TRBJ1-2; 9 bases map to TRBD1. Trimming cost V 3 bases and J 4 bases; bases outside gene matches: 9. CDR1 is LGHDT, CDR2 YNNKEL, per germline (reference sequence). The CDR3 is 16 amino acids. This CDR3 is CASSHPSTGGSYGYTF. As DNA, the CDR3 is TGTGCCAGCAGCCACCCCTCGACAGGGGGGTCCTATGGCTACACCTTC.

The chain is built from TRBV27 and TRBJ2-1; 11 nucleotides align to TRBD2. CDR3 length: 17 residues. The germline CDR1 and CDR2 sequences are MNHEY and SMNVEV (reference sequence). The junction had 5 bases not matched to a gene; V was cut back by 0 bases and J by 4 bases. CDR3 DNA: TGTGCCAGCAGTTTATCAATGAGACTAGCGGGGTACAATGAGCAGTTCTTC. It yields the protein CASSLSMRLAGYNEQFF.